Listed below are T cell receptor beta chains from one sample, sequenced in a study of T cell responses to AZD1222 COVID-19 vaccine. Sequencing was performed with immunoSEQ multiplex PCR; in TCRdb, only in-frame clones are kept and a portion is missing. The data contain 95,000 to 130,000 clones, around 94% of them singletons. Sequencing used peripheral blood, obtained on day 0 of AZD1222 vaccination. The receptor source for this set is an adult in good health. Each CDR3 is given with its conserved first and last residue. The D gene is left open where the match is weak. A row's size may be missing; if present it is once, few, many or a size class.

CDR3nt,CDR3aa,abundance,d_gene,v_gene,j_gene
TGCGCCTCCCAACCCGGGACAGGGGGGATTTCACCCCTCCACTTT,CASQPGTGGISPLHF,-,TRBD1,TRBV10-2,TRBJ1-6
TGTGCCAGCAGTTTAAGAGGGCAAGAGACCCAGTACTTC,CASSLRGQETQYF,-,-,TRBV27,TRBJ2-5
TGTGCTAGTATGGACAGGGATGAAAAACTGTTTTTT,CASMDRDEKLFF,once,TRBD1,TRBV12-5,TRBJ1-4
TGTGCCAGCAGTTTAGGGAGATCCCGGTTTTATGGCTACACCTTC,CASSLGRSRFYGYTF,-,-,TRBV28,TRBJ1-2
TGTGCCACCAGCAGAGAATTCCCGAGGGCTAATTCACCCCTCCACTTT,CATSREFPRANSPLHF,-,-,TRBV15,TRBJ1-6
TGTGCCAGCACTTTTGAGGGGCGTAGAACTGAAGCTTTCTTT,CASTFEGRRTEAFF,-,-,TRBV2,TRBJ1-1
TGCGCCAGCAGCCCGACCGGGACGGCGAGAGGAGACACCATATATTTT,CASSPTGTARGDTIYF,-,-,TRBV5-1,TRBJ1-3
TGTGCCAGCAGCTTGGCCGAAGGGAGAGAGCAGTACTTC,CASSLAEGREQYF,-,-,TRBV5-6,TRBJ2-7
TGTGCCAGCAGCGGGTCAGGGCTCCACTTAAATGGCTACACCTTC,CASSGSGLHLNGYTF,-,-,TRBV21-1,TRBJ1-2
TGTGCCAGTAGTATGGGGGCCCCGGGTCAGCCCCAGCATTTT,CASSMGAPGQPQHF,-,-,TRBV19,TRBJ1-5
TGTGCCAGCAGTTTATATTCCAGTACATCCTATGGCTACACCTTC,CASSLYSSTSYGYTF,-,-,TRBV28,TRBJ1-2
TGTGCCAGCAGTGAAAAGGGGACAGGAAGGGGGGAGACCCAGTACTTC,CASSEKGTGRGETQYF,once,TRBD1,TRBV6-1,TRBJ2-5
TGCGCCAGCAGCTTGGTCATCCAAGAGACCCAGTACTTC,CASSLVIQETQYF,once,-,TRBV5-1,TRBJ2-5
TGTGCCAGCAGTTTAGGGGCTAGCGGGCAGTACGAGCAGTACTTC,CASSLGASGQYEQYF,few,TRBD2,TRBV27,TRBJ2-7
TGTGCCAGCAGTTATGGGGCAAGCACAGATACGCAGTATTTT,CASSYGASTDTQYF,-,-,TRBV6-5,TRBJ2-3
TGCGCCAGCAGCTTAGGGGGACTTCTGGACTACGAGCAGTACTTC,CASSLGGLLDYEQYF,-,-,TRBV5-1,TRBJ2-7
TGTGCCAGCATCCGACTAGGGCAGGACTACGAGCAGTACTTC,CASIRLGQDYEQYF,-,-,TRBV7-9,TRBJ2-7
TGTGCCACCAGTGCGGGCGGGAGCTCCTACAATGAGCAGTTCTTC,CATSAGGSSYNEQFF,-,TRBD2,TRBV24-1,TRBJ2-1
TGTGCCATCAGTGAGCCGCGGGGAGTCGGTGGTGAAAAACTGTTTTTT,CAISEPRGVGGEKLFF,-,-,TRBV10-3,TRBJ1-4
TGTGCCAGCAGGGGTCCTTTCGGCACAGATACGCAGTATTTT,CASRGPFGTDTQYF,once,-,TRBV2,TRBJ2-3
TGTGCCAGCAGTCCAAGGGGACAGCCCCAGCATTTT,CASSPRGQPQHF,-,-,TRBV27,TRBJ1-5
TGTGCCAGTAGTACCCTTCTCGACACTGAAGCTTTCTTT,CASSTLLDTEAFF,few,-,TRBV19,TRBJ1-1
TGTGCCAGCAGTTCCCCGGGCGGTAGCTCCTACAATGAGCAGTTCTTC,CASSSPGGSSYNEQFF,once,-,TRBV6-5,TRBJ2-1
TGTGCCAGCAGTTTGAGGGGGTCCTACAATGAGCAGTTCTTC,CASSLRGSYNEQFF,-,-,TRBV28,TRBJ2-1
TGCAGCGCGACAGGGGAAAATTCTAATGAAAAACTGTTTTTT,CSATGENSNEKLFF,-,TRBD1,TRBV29-1,TRBJ1-4
TGTGCCAGCAGTGATTCCAGCGGAGGCACAGATACGCAGTATTTT,CASSDSSGGTDTQYF,-,-,TRBV2,TRBJ2-3
TGTGCCTGGAGCCCCTTTAGCGGTTCGTTCGATAGCACAGATACGCAGTATTTT,CAWSPFSGSFDSTDTQYF,-,-,TRBV30,TRBJ2-3
TGTGCCAGCAGTTCACTAGCGGTCGGAAGGAATGAGCAGTTCTTC,CASSSLAVGRNEQFF,-,TRBD2,TRBV28,TRBJ2-1
TGTGCCTGGAGTGTCTCTCGGAACACTGAAGCTTTCTTT,CAWSVSRNTEAFF,-,-,TRBV30,TRBJ1-1
TGTGCCACCAGTGATTTGAACAGGGATGAGCAGTTCTTC,CATSDLNRDEQFF,-,-,TRBV24-1,TRBJ2-1
TGTGCCAGCAGCCCCGGGACAGGGGGCGTATGGACCTATGGCTACACCTTC,CASSPGTGGVWTYGYTF,-,TRBD1,TRBV5-4,TRBJ1-2
TGTGCCAGCAGTTGGGACAGGGAGGGAGAGACCCAGTACTTC,CASSWDREGETQYF,-,TRBD1,TRBV28,TRBJ2-5